These 27 T cell receptor beta chains originate from one sample sequenced in a study of PD-1 blockade in classical Hodgkin lymphoma. Profiled with immunoSEQ multiplex PCR; TCRdb holds only in-frame clones, not every one. The repertoire holds approximately 18,000 clones, with 55% to 70% as singletons. Brentuximab vedotin exposure varied among the patients, all of whom had relapsed after autologous stem cell transplantation. Here the sequenced sample was peripheral blood mononuclear cells (PBMCs), taken before the second cycle of nivolumab. These receptors all stem from a human donor with classical Hodgkin lymphoma.

The sample holds a few counts of this clone. This chain connects TRBV30 to TRBJ2-7; D possibly matches TRBD1 or TRBD2 (7 bases each). The germline CDR1 and CDR2 sequences are GTSNPN and SVGIG (reference sequence). The V end was cut by 5 bases, the J end by 2 bases, with 16 bases between. The CDR3 consists of 14 residues. This CDR3 reads CAWAGGGITYEQYF. In DNA form, the CDR3 reads TGTGCCTGGGCAGGGGGGGGTATCACCTACGAGCAGTACTTC.

This chain uses TRBV7-8 with TRBJ1-2; 8 nucleotides match TRBD1. CDR1 is SGHVS and CDR2 is FQNEAQ in the germline V gene. This CDR3 comprises 16 residues. With V trimmed by 1 base and J by 3 bases, 7 bases remained unmatched. The CDR3 DNA follows: TGTGCCAGCAGCTTAGGGGGGACAGGCTTCGACTATGGCTACACCTTC. It yields the protein CASSLGGTGFDYGYTF. Together with reference TRBV7-8 and TRBJ1-2, the CDR3 gives the full variable domain: GAGVSQSPRYKVAKRGQDVALRCDPISGHVSLFWYQQALGQGPEFLTYFQNEAQLDKSGLPSDRFFAERPEGSVSTLKIQRTQQEDSAVYLCASSLGGTGFDYGYTFGSGTRLTVV.

V gene TRBV27 combines with J gene TRBJ2-7; 9 nucleotides align to TRBD1. V shed 6 bases, J shed 7 bases, and the junction held 13 bases outside the gene matches. Germline loops: CDR1 MNHEY, CDR2 SMNVEV (reference sequence). The CDR3 loop spans 15 amino acids. In DNA, the CDR3 is TGTGCCAGCAGCCCGGCTTGGACAGGGGTTGGTGAGCAGTACTTC. Protein product: CASSPAWTGVGEQYF.

The chain joins TRBV14 to TRBJ1-1; D possibly corresponds to TRBD1 (5 bases). This CDR3 is 13 amino acids long. Trimming removed 5 bases at V and 6 bases at J, with 13 bases between. CDR1 SGHDN and CDR2 FVKESK come from the germline V gene. CDR3 protein: CASSAPGRAEAFF. The CDR3 DNA follows: TGTGCCAGCAGCGCCCCAGGGAGGGCTGAAGCTTTCTTT.

This chain connects TRBV10-1 to TRBJ2-1, with D possibly matching TRBD2 (6 bases). The CDR3 has 14 amino acids. Trimming stripped 10 bases from V and 6 bases from J, with 19 bases between. From germline, CDR1 is WNHNN and CDR2 SYGVQD (reference sequence). CDR3 in DNA: TGCGCCAACCAGAGCAGGGAGGTTATCAATGAGCAGTTCTTC. Translation: CANQSREVINEQFF.

This clone was counted between two and nine times. The chain carries TRBV2 and TRBJ2-3; TRBD2 aligns across 9 bases. The CDR3 is 16 amino acids. In germline, CDR1 is SNHLY, CDR2 FYNNEI. V dropped 5 bases and J dropped 0; count of bases not matched to a gene: 6. CDR3 nucleotides: TGTGCCAGCAGTAAGCTAGCGGGACCCAGCACAGATACGCAGTATTTT. This sequence encodes CASSKLAGPSTDTQYF.

V gene TRBV6-6 combines with J gene TRBJ1-4; a possible D gene is TRBD1 (5 bases). Germline CDR1 reads MNHNY; CDR2 reads SVGAGI (reference sequence). V lost 5 bases, J lost 8 bases, and 12 bases lay in between. The length of the CDR3 is 13 residues. DNA of the CDR3: TGTGCCAGCAGTCAGCAAGGGGCGGAAAAACTGTTTTTT. This translates into CASSQQGAEKLFF.

The rearrangement uses TRBV19 and TRBJ1-2, with no clear D. The ends were cut back, 3 bases at V and 1 base at J, with 6 bases in the middle. Germline CDR1 LNHDA, CDR2 SQIVND (reference sequence). CDR3 length equals 13 residues. The CDR3 DNA reads TGTGCCAGTAGTATCGGAAGTAACTATGGCTACACCTTC. It encodes CASSIGSNYGYTF.

The chain joins TRBV28 to TRBJ2-5, with D possibly being TRBD1 (7 bases). The J call may be incorrect, as the DNA end agrees better with TRBJ2-7. Looked up from germline, CDR1 is MDHEN and CDR2 is SYDVKM. The CDR3 is 14 residues long. CDR3 amino acids: CASSLFQGGYEQYF. CDR3 DNA sequence: TGTGCCAGCAGTTTATTTCAGGGGGGCTACGAGCAGTACTTC.

This clone is judged medium-sized. The chain links TRBV5-1 to TRBJ1-2; tentatively, D is TRBD1 (5 bases). The CDR3 loop spans 15 amino acids. The ends were cut back, 2 bases at V and 3 bases at J, with 14 bases in the middle. From germline, CDR1 is SGHRS and CDR2 YFSETQ. The CDR3 reads CASSFSGRDDYGYTF. CDR3 coding DNA: TGCGCCAGCAGCTTCTCTGGCAGGGATGACTATGGCTACACCTTC.

V usage is TRBV16 and J usage is TRBJ2-1; the D gene is possibly TRBD2 (5 bases). CDR3 length equals 13 residues. CDR1 and CDR2 (germline): KGHSY, FQNENV. Trimming removed 0 bases from V and 6 bases from J, with 6 bases in between. For the CDR3, the DNA is TGTGCCAGCAGCCAATCTGGAGGCAATGAGCAGTTCTTC. It codes for CASSQSGGNEQFF.

The rearrangement uses TRBV4-1 and TRBJ2-5; 13 bases match TRBD2. J lost 2 bases, V lost 3 bases, and 3 bases had no gene match. Germline values: CDR1 MGHRA, CDR2 YSYEKL. CDR3 length: 16 residues. The CDR3, as DNA: TGCGCCAGCAGCCACGGACTAGCGGGAGATCAAGAGACCCAGTACTTC. The encoded protein is CASSHGLAGDQETQYF.

J is TRBJ2-7 and V is TRBV7-2; TRBD2 agrees at 8 bases. The trim removed 4 bases at V and 4 bases at J, leaving 3 bases unmatched. Germline CDR1 SGHTA, CDR2 FQGNSA. The CDR3 consists of 13 residues. This CDR3 reads CASSSSSGYEQYF. In nucleotides, the CDR3 is TGTGCCAGCAGCTCTTCTAGCGGGTACGAGCAGTACTTC.

The chain carries TRBV11-2 and TRBJ2-3; D remains ambiguous. Per the germline V gene, CDR1 is SGHAT and CDR2 is FQNNGV. The CDR3 covers 13 residues. V shed 0 bases and J shed 2 bases, with 3 bases lying between them. CDR3 amino acids: CASSLEVTDTQYF. The CDR3, as DNA: TGTGCCAGCAGCTTAGAGGTCACAGATACGCAGTATTTT.

This clone has more than one count but fewer than ten. V is TRBV5-1 and J is TRBJ2-7, with D possibly TRBD1 on 6 matching bases. The V gene lost 4 bases and the J gene lost 6 bases, with 17 bases spanning the gap. Looked up from germline, CDR1 is SGHRS and CDR2 is YFSETQ. CDR3 length equals 14 residues. CDR3 amino acids: CASSPAGEQAEQYF. The DNA of the CDR3 is TGCGCCAGCAGCCCCGCAGGGGAACAGGCCGAGCAGTACTTC.

This clone was counted a single time. The J gene is TRBJ1-6, the V gene TRBV4-1; D ambiguous. The CDR3 consists of 14 residues. The V end was cut by 0 bases, the J end by 6 bases, with 6 bases between. Per germline, CDR1 MGHRA and CDR2 YSYEKL. CDR3 nucleotide sequence: TGCGCCAGCAGCCAAGATCTCGTTAATTCACCCCTCCACTTT. It is translated as CASSQDLVNSPLHF.

This clone has just a few counts. The gene calls are TRBV7-9 and TRBJ2-2, with D possibly TRBD2 on 6 matching bases. This CDR3 has 15 residues. Trimming stripped 0 bases from V and 2 bases from J, with 7 bases between. Looked up from germline, CDR1 is SEHNR and CDR2 is FQNEAQ (reference sequence). CDR3 DNA: TGTGCCAGCAGCTTAGCGGGAGGTAACACCGGGGAGCTGTTTTTT. Translated, it gives CASSLAGGNTGELFF.

The genes are TRBV5-5 and TRBJ1-5; D remains ambiguous. Germline loops: CDR1 SGHKS, CDR2 YYEKEE (reference sequence). Trimming removed 0 bases at V and 6 bases at J, with 16 bases between. The CDR3 runs 16 residues. The CDR3 DNA is TGTGCCAGCAGCTTGGGTACCGGGCCTCCCAGTCAGCCCCAGCATTTT. It translates to CASSLGTGPPSQPQHF.

The chain recombines TRBV19 with TRBJ2-1; 12 bases are a match to TRBD2. The CDR3 is 17 amino acids. V was pared by 4 bases and J by 5 bases, with 9 bases of the junction left unmatched. Germline CDR1 and CDR2: LNHDA and SQIVND (reference sequence). The chain's CDR3 is CASSRLAGARGDNEQFF. CDR3 coding DNA: TGTGCCAGTAGTAGACTAGCGGGGGCCCGTGGTGACAATGAGCAGTTCTTC.

This clone has more than one count but fewer than ten. The chain combines TRBV19 with TRBJ2-1; D is uncertain. Trimming removed 1 base at V and 4 bases at J, with 11 bases between. The CDR3 extends over 15 amino acids. The V gene's germline CDR1 is LNHDA and CDR2 SQIVND (reference sequence). CDR3 sequence (DNA): TGTGCCAGTAGTATAGGTGTACATCCATACAATGAGCAGTTCTTC. It codes for CASSIGVHPYNEQFF.

In this sample, this clone turned up a few times. The chain recombines TRBV27 with TRBJ1-5; D unclear. Germline V lookup: CDR1 MNHEY, CDR2 SMNVEV (reference sequence). The V end lost 3 bases, the J end lost 0 bases, and 9 bases lay between the germline ends. CDR3 length: 15 residues. Written as DNA, the CDR3 is TGTGCCAGCAGTTTCGGCGGGTATAGCAATCAGCCCCAGCATTTT. Translated: CASSFGGYSNQPQHF.

CDR3 sequence (DNA): TGTGCCAGCAGTTTATCGAATTGGCGGGGTTACACTGAAGCTTTCTTT. Protein: CASSLSNWRGYTEAFF. The V and J genes are TRBV27 and TRBJ1-1; no reliable D call. With 0 bases removed from V and 3 bases from J, the gap between germline ends came to 14 bases. The CDR3 consists of 16 residues. Germline CDR1 and CDR2: MNHEY and SMNVEV (reference sequence).

The V and J genes are TRBV27 and TRBJ2-3, with TRBD2 identical over 8 bases. V trimming: 5 bases; J trimming: 5 bases; junction bases outside the gene matches: 15. CDR1 is MNHEY and CDR2 is SMNVEV in the germline V gene (reference sequence). CDR3 length: 17 amino acids. This CDR3 is CASSTGLAQYGIDTQYF. The CDR3, as DNA: TGTGCCAGCAGTACAGGACTAGCCCAGTATGGTATAGATACGCAGTATTTT.

The V and J genes are TRBV9 and TRBJ2-2; tentatively, D is TRBD1 or TRBD2 (5 bases each). From germline, CDR1 is SGDLS and CDR2 YYNGEE. The CDR3 has 15 amino acids. V lost 0 bases to trimming and J lost 5 bases, with 11 bases between them. The CDR3 DNA is TGTGCCAGCAGCGTAGTGGGGGAAAGAACCGGGGAGCTGTTTTTT. Translating gives CASSVVGERTGELFF.

The V gene is TRBV6-5, the J gene TRBJ2-1, with D perhaps matching TRBD2 (6 bases). V lost 7 bases to trimming and J lost 9 bases, with 16 bases between them. Germline V gene lookup returns CDR1 MNHEY and CDR2 SVGAGI. This CDR3 is 13 amino acids long. The CDR3 is CASTWGVSGEQFF. CDR3 sequence (DNA): TGTGCCAGCACCTGGGGGGTCAGCGGTGAGCAGTTCTTC.

This clone has just one count. The gene calls are TRBV5-1 and TRBJ2-5, with TRBD2 matching over 7 bases. The length of the CDR3 is 16 residues. Germline CDR1 is SGHRS and CDR2 is YFSETQ. Unmatched junction bases numbered 7, after V lost 0 bases and J lost 2 bases. DNA for the CDR3: TGCGCCAGCAGCTTGGGGTGGGAGGGCCTACAAGAGACCCAGTACTTC. It encodes CASSLGWEGLQETQYF.

The chain carries TRBV9 and TRBJ2-7, with D possibly called TRBD1 or TRBD2 (7 bases each). CDR3 length: 14 residues. Between the trimmed V and J ends, which lost 3 bases and 5 bases, there was a span of 15 bases. Germline V gives CDR1 SGDLS, CDR2 YYNGEE. DNA for the CDR3: TGTGCCAGCAGCGAGGCAGGGGGAGGGAACGAGCAGTACTTC. Amino acid sequence: CASSEAGGGNEQYF.